This T cell receptor beta chain emerged from a study of cytomegalovirus exposure and HLA in healthy donors. Amplification used 60 Vbeta primers and 13 Jbeta primers. Profiling relied on immunoSEQ multiplex PCR, and the TCRdb table lists in-frame clones only, not all of them. The table shows around 97,000 clones, with about a tenth occurring only once. This clone was counted ten times or more. What it recognizes is unknown. Notes on the study in general: Cytomegalovirus association was assigned to some 160 TCR beta chains. HLA alleles were associated with roughly 15,000 TCR beta sequences in a later analysis at 0.05 false discovery rate. The records held CMV serostatus as the only immune exposure information. A missense variant in DCLRE1C was later tied to TCR beta V- and J-gene trimming.

The CDR3 has 15 residues. V lost 4 bases and J lost 2; bases outside the gene matches: 5. Looked up from germline, CDR1 is MGHRA and CDR2 is YSYEKL. Sequencing was performed on PBMCs. This chain joins TRBV4-1 and TRBJ2-5, with TRBD2 identical over 9 bases. This clonotype originated in a middle-aged man in good health and CMV-seropositive. The CDR3 spells CASSRLAGSQETQYF. CDR3 DNA: TGCGCCAGCAGCCGCCTAGCGGGGAGTCAAGAGACCCAGTACTTC.